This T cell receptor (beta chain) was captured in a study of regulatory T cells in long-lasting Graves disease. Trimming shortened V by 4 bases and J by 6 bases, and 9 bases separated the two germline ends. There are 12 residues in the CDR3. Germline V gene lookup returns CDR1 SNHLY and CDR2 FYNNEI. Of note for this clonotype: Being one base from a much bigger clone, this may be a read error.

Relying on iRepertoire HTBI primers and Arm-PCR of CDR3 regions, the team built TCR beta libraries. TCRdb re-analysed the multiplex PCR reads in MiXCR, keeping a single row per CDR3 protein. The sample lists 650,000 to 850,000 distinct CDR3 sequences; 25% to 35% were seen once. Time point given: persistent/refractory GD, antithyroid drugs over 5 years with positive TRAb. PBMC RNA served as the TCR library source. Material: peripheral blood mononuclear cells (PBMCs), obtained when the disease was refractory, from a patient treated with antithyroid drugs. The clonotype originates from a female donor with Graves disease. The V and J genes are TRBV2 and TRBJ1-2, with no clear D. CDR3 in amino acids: CASSVSAHGYTF. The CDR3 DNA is TGTGCCAGCAGTGTTTCAGCCCATGGCTACACCTTC.